What follows is one T cell receptor (beta chain) and its context. Germline V gene sequence: CDR1 SEHNR, CDR2 FQNEAQ (reference sequence). The CDR3 is made up of 14 amino acids. With 5 bases removed from V and 1 base from J, the gap between germline ends came to 11 bases. Clones were read by immunoSEQ multiplex PCR, and TCRdb kept only the in-frame ones, dropping some. The repertoire holds tens of thousands of clones, roughly 93% seen once, with 0.84% in the top ten. This sample is drawn from a study of T cell changes during pregnancy in multiple sclerosis. Here the sequenced sample was peripheral blood, taken in the third trimester of pregnancy. The chain links TRBV7-9 to TRBJ1-1; D gene unclear. This sequence was found in a female donor with multiple sclerosis, enrolled in a pregnancy study. CDR3 loop: CASSETSGNTEAFF. CDR3 sequence (DNA): TGTGCCAGCAGCGAGACCTCAGGGAACACTGAAGCTTTCTTT.